These 5 T cell receptor beta chains were sequenced from one sample in a study of CD8+ T cells in alopecia areata. cDNA serving as the sequencing template came from extracted, reverse transcribed RNA. The assay was immunoSEQ multiplex PCR, and TCRdb's table has in-frame clones only and misses some. The data contain 80,000 to 95,000 clones, about 40% of them singletons. Treatment defined: oral pan-JAK inhibitor, 5-10 mg twice daily. The sequenced sample was CD8+ T cells sorted from blood, obtained at week 24, from a patient treated with tofacitinib. These receptors all stem from a human donor with alopecia areata.

The chain links TRBV19 to TRBJ2-5; either TRBD1 or TRBD2 may supply D (5 bases each). There are 13 residues in the CDR3. V lost 6 bases to trimming and J lost 4 bases, with 12 bases between them. Germline V lookup: CDR1 LNHDA, CDR2 SQIVND (reference sequence). The CDR3 coding sequence is TGTGCCAGTAGCGAGGGACGAGGAGAGACCCAGTACTTC. Translation: CASSEGRGETQYF.

The chain employs TRBV19 and TRBJ2-7; TRBD1 might be the D (5 bases). CDR3 length equals 14 residues. The V end lost 1 base, the J end lost 3 bases, and 10 bases lay between the germline ends. Per germline, CDR1 LNHDA and CDR2 SQIVND (reference sequence). The CDR3, as DNA: TGTGCCAGTAGTATAGGGGGCGAGTACTACGAGCAGTACTTC. Protein product: CASSIGGEYYEQYF.

This clone has more than one count but fewer than ten. Other DNA sequences within the sample encode an identical CDR3. The chain combines TRBV29-1 with TRBJ2-7; TRBD2 agrees at 10 bases. Germline V lookup: CDR1 SQVTM, CDR2 ANQGSEA. This CDR3 is built from 13 residues. The J segment lost 0 bases and the V segment lost 4 bases, leaving 0 bases of the junction unmatched. CDR3 bases: TGCAGCGTTGGGACTAGCGGCTCCTACGAGCAGTACTTC. Its protein is CSVGTSGSYEQYF.

This rearrangement joins TRBV5-1 to TRBJ2-1; TRBD1 is a possible D gene (5 bases). V was trimmed by 3 bases and J by 6 bases, leaving 19 bases between them. There are 16 residues in the CDR3. CDR1 is SGHRS and CDR2 is YFSETQ in the germline V gene. The chain's CDR3 is CASSSTGPGVGNEQFF. Here the CDR3 DNA reads TGCGCCAGCAGCTCCACAGGCCCGGGCGTGGGCAATGAGCAGTTCTTC.

This sequence joins TRBV7-9 and TRBJ2-1, with D uncertain. V was clipped by 5 bases and J by 8 bases, with 7 bases between them. The CDR3 runs to 11 residues. CDR1 and CDR2 from the germline V gene are SEHNR and FQNEAQ (reference sequence). CDR3 in DNA: TGTGCCAGCAGCAACCGGGATGAGCAGTTCTTC. Its translation is CASSNRDEQFF.